Listed below are T cell receptor beta chains from one sample, sequenced in a study of technical replicates of blood from a handful of donors. The assay was immunoSEQ multiplex PCR, and TCRdb's table has in-frame clones only and misses some. The sample yields around 76,000 clones, approximately 96% seen once. Specimen: T cells isolated from PBMCs. These receptors were obtained from a human donor in good health. CDR3s include the opening cysteine and the closing phenylalanine or tryptophan. The D gene is left open where the match is weak. Clone size is given for some rows only: seen once, a few or many times, or a class if the clone is expanded.

v_gene	j_gene	abundance	d_gene	CDR3aa	CDR3nt
TRBV2	TRBJ2-5	-	TRBD2	CGGGQETQYF	TGTGGCGGGGGCCAAGAGACCCAGTACTTC
TRBV29-1	TRBJ2-7	-	-	CSVVEKSYEQYF	TGCAGCGTTGTTGAGAAATCCTACGAGCAGTACTTC
TRBV5-6	TRBJ1-1	few	-	CASSFRQHTEAFF	TGTGCCAGCAGCTTTAGACAGCACACTGAAGCTTTCTTT
TRBV27	TRBJ2-7	-	-	CASSLSPTYEQYF	TGTGCCAGCAGTTTATCACCTACCTACGAGCAGTACTTC
TRBV6-6	TRBJ1-2	-	TRBD1	CASSYSTGDGYTF	TGTGCCAGCAGTTACTCGACAGGGGACGGCTACACCTTC
TRBV27	TRBJ2-7	-	-	CASSLSGGSYEQYF	TGTGCCAGCAGTTTATCGGGGGGCTCCTACGAGCAGTACTTC
TRBV10-3	TRBJ1-1	-	-	CAISEPGQGDTEAFF	TGTGCCATCAGTGAGCCCGGGCAGGGTGATACTGAAGCTTTCTTT
TRBV15	TRBJ1-5	-	-	CATSRQAARGGQPQHF	TGTGCCACCAGCAGACAGGCGGCGCGCGGAGGTCAGCCCCAGCATTTT
TRBV7-9	TRBJ1-5	-	TRBD1	CASSLTNDRGNQPQHF	TGTGCCAGCAGCTTAACCAATGACAGGGGCAATCAGCCCCAGCATTTT
TRBV19	TRBJ1-1	-	-	CASSMEGGNTEAFF	TGTGCCAGTAGTATGGAGGGTGGAAACACTGAAGCTTTCTTT
TRBV27	TRBJ2-1	-	-	CASSSIESTYNEQFF	TGTGCCAGCAGCTCGATCGAATCTACCTACAATGAGCAGTTCTTC
TRBV29-1	TRBJ2-7	-	TRBD1	CSVVGTGMYEQYF	TGCAGCGTTGTAGGGACAGGGATGTACGAGCAGTACTTC
TRBV2	TRBJ2-3	-	-	CASMSQASTDTQYF	TGTGCCAGCATGTCCCAGGCTAGCACAGATACGCAGTATTTT
TRBV27	TRBJ2-2	-	-	CASSLAGNTGELFF	TGTGCCAGCAGTCTCGCGGGGAACACCGGGGAGCTGTTTTTT
TRBV5-4	TRBJ2-7	-	TRBD2	CASSSSGVKEQYF	TGTGCCAGCAGCTCAAGCGGGGTAAAAGAGCAGTACTTC
TRBV5-1	TRBJ2-1	-	-	CASSFNVNEQFF	TGCGCCAGCAGCTTTAATGTCAATGAGCAGTTCTTC
TRBV30	TRBJ1-3	-	-	CAWSRNTIYF	TGTGCCTGGAGCAGGAACACCATATATTTT
TRBV30	TRBJ2-7	-	TRBD1	CAWSPMDRGVHEQYF	TGTGCCTGGAGTCCAATGGACAGGGGAGTCCACGAGCAGTACTTC
TRBV5-1	TRBJ2-1	-	TRBD2	CASSLALAGGLPHNEQFF	TGCGCCAGCAGCTTGGCTCTAGCGGGAGGGCTCCCCCACAATGAGCAGTTCTTC
TRBV7-8	TRBJ2-7	-	TRBD1	CASSSRDRSSYEQYF	TGTGCCAGCAGCTCCCGGGACAGAAGCTCCTACGAGCAGTACTTC
TRBV2	TRBJ1-5	-	-	CASRVGGETGFPQHF	TGTGCCAGCAGAGTCGGGGGGGAGACGGGCTTTCCCCAGCATTTT
TRBV19	TRBJ2-7	-	-	CASSSGAAYEQYF	TGTGCCAGTAGTAGCGGGGCGGCCTACGAGCAGTACTTC
TRBV5-1	TRBJ2-3	-	-	CASSLHTDTQYF	TGCGCCAGCAGCTTGCACACAGATACGCAGTATTTT
TRBV11-1	TRBJ2-2	-	-	CASSLQAGGSRELFF	TGTGCCAGCAGCTTACAGGCCGGGGGATCCAGGGAGCTGTTTTTT
TRBV27	TRBJ2-7	-	-	CASSFGGVSTYEQYF	TGTGCCAGCAGTTTCGGAGGGGTCTCCACCTACGAGCAGTACTTC
TRBV5-1	TRBJ1-2	once	-	CASSLAGDYGYTF	TGCGCCAGCAGCTTGGCAGGGGACTATGGCTACACCTTC
TRBV11-2	TRBJ1-1	-	-	CASSLEGHNRVAFF	TGTGCCAGCAGCTTAGAGGGTCACAACAGGGTAGCTTTCTTT
TRBV5-1	TRBJ2-3	-	-	CASSLDQDTDTQYF	TGCGCCAGCAGCTTGGATCAGGACACAGATACGCAGTATTTT
TRBV2	TRBJ2-7	-	TRBD2	CASSAPGLADYEQYF	TGTGCCAGCAGTGCCCCGGGACTAGCGGATTACGAGCAGTACTTC
TRBV19	TRBJ1-5	-	TRBD1	CASSQDRRNQPQHF	TGTGCCAGTAGCCAGGACAGGAGGAATCAGCCCCAGCATTTT
TRBV30	TRBJ2-3	-	-	CAWTNTDTQYF	TGTGCCTGGACCAACACAGATACGCAGTATTTT
TRBV2	TRBJ1-1	few	-	CASLLTGYTEAFF	TGTGCCAGCCTCCTCACAGGGTACACTGAAGCTTTCTTT
TRBV10-1	TRBJ1-5	-	TRBD1	CASITGGNQPQHF	TGCGCCAGCATCACAGGGGGAAATCAGCCCCAGCATTTT
TRBV7-9	TRBJ1-2	-	-	CASSLAGPFYGYTF	TGTGCCAGCAGCTTGGCAGGGCCCTTTTATGGCTACACCTTC
TRBV5-1	TRBJ1-2	-	TRBD1	CASSLEGQGDGYTF	TGCGCCAGCAGCTTGGAGGGCCAGGGGGATGGCTACACCTTC
TRBV27	TRBJ1-1	-	-	CASSLDFLRTEAFF	TGTGCCAGCAGTTTAGACTTCCTACGAACTGAAGCTTTCTTT
TRBV7-9	TRBJ2-1	-	-	CASSLIAYNEQFF	TGTGCCAGCAGCTTAATAGCCTACAATGAGCAGTTCTTC
TRBV4-1	TRBJ1-1	-	TRBD1	CASSRRGIYPNTEAFF	TGCGCCAGCAGCCGCAGGGGGATCTACCCAAACACTGAAGCTTTCTTT
TRBV19	TRBJ1-1	-	-	CASSMGRQAITEAFF	TGTGCCAGTAGTATGGGGCGGCAGGCGATCACTGAAGCTTTCTTT
TRBV29-1	TRBJ2-3	-	TRBD1	CSISPGQGTDTQYF	TGCAGCATCTCCCCGGGACAGGGCACAGATACGCAGTATTTT
TRBV15	TRBJ1-2	-	-	CATSRDLTANYGYTF	TGTGCCACCAGCAGAGACCTGACAGCGAACTATGGCTACACCTTC
TRBV27	TRBJ2-2	-	-	CASSYQGYGELFF	TGTGCCAGCAGTTACCAGGGGTACGGGGAGCTGTTTTTT
TRBV2	TRBJ1-4	-	-	CASSEGQLDNEKLFF	TGTGCCAGCAGCGAAGGACAGTTAGATAATGAAAAACTGTTTTTT